This TCR beta chain was captured by sequencing in a study of monozygotic twins with cystic fibrosis (dated by TCRdb to the early 2020s). For the study in its entirety: Barcoded libraries were made from about 3 micrograms of fragmented DNA using approximately 14 PCR cycles. The cohort included ten female and six male twin pairs, mostly children and adolescents, aged roughly 2.0 to 40 years with a median of around 8.6 years. Data for three of the twin pairs had been reported earlier in a different context. The study compared TCR beta repertoires within and between 16 monozygotic twin pairs with cystic fibrosis to assess genetic influence on V and J gene usage. Twins were ranked among 1,060 cohort participants for weight-for-height and FEVPerc (FEV1 disease centile) at the day of blood sampling.

Note on this clone: Its target antigen remains unknown. No clone much larger than this one lies a single base away; base qualities are absent.

The twin pairs came from the European Cystic Fibrosis Twin and Sibling Study Cohort, a cohort that recruited patients from some 150 CF clinics across 14 European countries. Zygosity and CFTR genotype were confirmed in-house, and zygosity was tested by multiplex PCR of nine short tandem repeat loci. Peripheral blood was taken from each twin, and clinical parameters were recorded on the day of blood sampling. Genomic DNA was isolated from peripheral blood cells with phenol/chloroform and kept in TE buffer at 4 degrees C. Following the manufacturer's instructions, TCR beta CDR3 regions were amplified by multiplex PCR with the immunoSEQ immune profiling system. An Illumina NextSeq system was used for sequencing. Turning to the authors' computational methods: The immunoSEQ Analyzer platform handled processing of the sequence data, and clonality was calculated by taking the square root of Simpson's index of productive rearrangements. V and J usage similarity was measured by Jensen-Shannon distance, and CDR3 generation probabilities were computed with OLGA. Shared CDR3 sequences were searched against the immuneACCESS database (August 2020) and VDJdb (December 2020). TCRdb limited this immuneACCESS table to in-frame rearrangements with V and J called. A share of clones is missing; checked studies link under half to unresolved V genes, and the rest is unexplained. V, J and clone size are those of that table, while D and trimming were read from the DNA. For this sample the table gives tens of thousands of clones, of which 97% were detected only once. Roughly 0.15% of the sample comes from the top ten.

The study at large found these results: Simpson clonality tended to be low (median about 0.009), which suggests a naive-dominated repertoire, although clonality was higher in the most severely affected patients. Sharing of nucleotide-identical clonotypes was significantly greater within monozygotic CF twin pairs than between unrelated CF individuals (P = 0.000026, Mann-Whitney). V gene usage was most similar to the co-twin for 13 of 16 pairs, and J usage for 8 of 16 pairs, suggesting genetic constraints. The cohort was small, and the number of shared CDR3s showed no association with age, concordance or disease severity.

This TCR came from a girl between 5 and 17 years old with cystic fibrosis. Sequencing was carried out using blood.

The DNA sequence follows: TGTGCCAGCAGCTCCATTGGCAGGGGGCTATCTGGGGCCAACGTCCTGACTTTC. Protein translation: CASSSIGRGLSGANVLTF. The rearranged segments are TRBV7-2 and TRBJ2-6; 8 nucleotides in the junction match TRBD1. For this chain, trimming is 4 bases at the V end and 1 base at the J end, and the number of junction bases without a gene match is 9. Reading from cysteine to phenylalanine, the CDR3 counts 18 amino acids. Here the CDR3 DNA is all that survives: 54 bases in frame from base 1. Taken from the germline V gene, the CDR1 and CDR2 loops are SGHTA and FQGNSA.